The 17 T cell receptor beta chains in this list originate from one sample, sequenced in a study of Graves' ophthalmopathy and Graves' hyperthyroidism. CDR3 regions of TCR beta were amplified from RNA transcripts. HTBI-primed first-round RT-PCR preceded second-round multiplex PCR. TCRdb fed the multiplex PCR reads into MiXCR, producing one record per CDR3 protein. The sample has 350,000 or so distinct CDR3 sequences; roughly 15% are singletons. Sequencing was done on a sample of peripheral blood. The receptor source for this set is an adult man with Graves' ophthalmopathy.

The table lists this clonotype with many counts. The J gene is TRBJ2-7, the V gene TRBV12-3 or TRBV12-4; 8 nucleotides line up with TRBD1. Unmatched junction bases numbered 6, after V lost 1 base and J lost 4 bases. The CDR3 has 15 residues. The CDR3 sequence is CASSLVGTGQYEQYF. The CDR3, as DNA: TGTGCCAGCAGTTTAGTGGGGACAGGACAATACGAGCAGTACTTC.

The rearrangement links TRBV11-1 to TRBJ2-5; unclear D gene. This CDR3 region has 16 residues. V lost 5 bases and J lost 0, with 16 bases in between. Per the germline V gene, CDR1 is SGHAT and CDR2 is FQDESV (reference sequence). CDR3 loop: CASSLPGTRDQETQYF. The CDR3 coding sequence is TGTGCCAGCAGCCTACCCGGAACACGGGACCAAGAGACCCAGTACTTC.

This clonotype showed up many times. The chain is built from TRBV5-1 and TRBJ2-2; D not resolved. CDR3 length: 15 amino acids. CDR1 is SGHRS, CDR2 YFSETQ, per germline. Trimming removed 0 bases from V and 2 bases from J, with 8 bases in between. The CDR3 is CASSLVSTNTGELFF. The CDR3 nucleotides read TGCGCCAGCAGCTTGGTGTCCACCAACACCGGGGAGCTGTTTTTT.

In this sample, this clonotype turned up many times. The chain has TRBV11-2 and TRBJ2-2; D may correspond to TRBD1 or TRBD2 (5 bases each). This CDR3 region has 15 residues. CDR1 and CDR2 from the germline V gene are SGHAT and FQNNGV. The V end was cut by 4 bases, the J end by 6 bases, with 15 bases between. CDR3 in DNA: TGTGCCAGCAGCTGGGGGACCGGACTTGCCGGGGAGCTGTTTTTT. It encodes CASSWGTGLAGELFF.

At least ten counts were recorded for this clonotype. V usage is TRBV9 and J usage is TRBJ2-1; D remains ambiguous. From germline, CDR1 is SGDLS and CDR2 YYNGEE. V dropped 1 base and J dropped 8 bases, with 13 bases sitting between them. This CDR3 is 14 amino acids long. CDR3 residues: CASSVLWSEDEQFF. The CDR3, as DNA: TGTGCCAGCAGCGTATTATGGAGTGAGGATGAGCAGTTCTTC.

The sample holds many counts of this clonotype. The V gene is TRBV6-1, the J gene TRBJ2-4, with D possibly being TRBD1 (6 bases). The V gene's germline CDR1 is MNHNS and CDR2 SASEGT. This CDR3 contains 17 residues. Trimming removed 6 bases at V and 4 bases at J, with 22 bases between. In DNA, the CDR3 is TGTGCCAGCAGACCCCATGGGCAGGGGAGAGGAAAAAACATTCAGTACTTC. This translates into CASRPHGQGRGKNIQYF.

This clonotype was seen ten or more times. The chain is built from TRBV15 and TRBJ2-2; TRBD2 is a possible D gene (5 bases). This CDR3 spans 17 amino acids. With 9 bases removed from V and 3 bases from J, the gap between germline ends came to 23 bases. Germline V gene data show CDR1 as LNHNV and CDR2 as YYDKDF (reference sequence). CDR3: CATSPSGQVGDTGELFF. In DNA, the CDR3 is TGTGCCACTAGCCCATCGGGTCAGGTCGGGGACACCGGGGAGCTGTTTTTT.

This clonotype occurred many times. This sequence joins TRBV12-3 or TRBV12-4 and TRBJ1-6; D gene uncertain. The V end was cut by 8 bases, the J end by 7 bases, with 18 bases between. CDR3 length equals 15 residues. The CDR3 is CASGRPGRHNSPLHF. CDR3 DNA: TGTGCCAGCGGGCGCCCAGGAAGGCACAATTCACCCCTCCACTTT.

This rearrangement joins TRBV2 to TRBJ2-5; TRBD1 matches 9 bases. CDR3 length equals 14 residues. V lost 4 bases and J lost 4; bases outside the gene matches: 4. The germline V gene has CDR1 SNHLY and CDR2 FYNNEI. The DNA of the CDR3 is TGTGCCAGCAGTGGGGACAGGGTCAGAGAGACCCAGTACTTC. It specifies CASSGDRVRETQYF. The full variable domain, completed using reference TRBV2 and TRBJ2-5, is EPEVTQTPSHQVTQMGQEVILRCVPISNHLYFYWYRQILGQKVEFLVSFYNNEISEKSEIFDDQFSVERPDGSNFTLKIRSTKLEDSAMYFCASSGDRVRETQYFGPGTRLLVL.

The V gene is TRBV30, the J gene TRBJ2-2; D remains ambiguous. V lost 5 bases, J lost 5 bases, and 9 bases lay in between. Germline lookup yields CDR1 GTSNPN and CDR2 SVGIG (reference sequence). CDR3 length: 12 amino acids. The CDR3 loop reads CAWGKKTGELFF. The CDR3 DNA follows: TGTGCCTGGGGTAAGAAGACCGGGGAGCTGTTTTTT.

This clonotype was seen many times. The rearrangement joins TRBV28 to TRBJ2-5; 7 positions agree with TRBD1. The CDR3 has 16 residues. Germline V gives CDR1 MDHEN, CDR2 SYDVKM. J lost 1 base, V lost 5 bases, and 10 bases had no gene match. In nucleotides, the CDR3 is TGTGCCAGCAGTCCCCAGACAGGGTATGGCCAAGAGACCCAGTACTTC. It specifies CASSPQTGYGQETQYF.

Many counts were recorded for this clonotype. This sequence joins TRBV6-5 and TRBJ1-6; 10 bases are a match to TRBD1. From germline, CDR1 is MNHEY and CDR2 SVGAGI. This CDR3 has 17 amino acids. Trimming removed 4 bases from V and 8 bases from J; junction bases left unmatched: 11. CDR3 loop: CASSSYDGQGDYSPLHF. CDR3 DNA: TGTGCCAGCAGTTCTTATGACGGACAGGGGGATTATTCACCCCTCCACTTT.

This clonotype showed up many times. The rearrangement joins TRBV29-1 to TRBJ2-7, with D perhaps matching TRBD2 (6 bases). The CDR3 has 14 amino acids. Germline CDR1 SQVTM, CDR2 ANQGSEA. The V and J ends lost 6 bases and 5 bases respectively, with 20 bases between them. The CDR3 nucleotides read TGCAGCGTGGCCCGCCGGGACTGGTCGGACGAGCAGTACTTC. It yields the protein CSVARRDWSDEQYF.

In this sample, this clonotype turned up many times. J is TRBJ2-5 and V is TRBV3-1, with 10 bases that match TRBD2. J gave up 2 bases and V 2 bases, and 8 bases lay outside the gene matches. The CDR3 runs to 17 residues. Germline lookup yields CDR1 LGHDT and CDR2 YNNKEL (reference sequence). The DNA of the CDR3 is TGTGCCAGCAGCCAATATATTCAGCGGGAGGGGCAAGAGACCCAGTACTTC. Protein: CASSQYIQREGQETQYF.

The chain recombines TRBV12-3 or TRBV12-4 with TRBJ2-7, with D possibly matching TRBD2 (5 bases). This CDR3 comprises 15 residues. V shed 0 bases and J shed 3 bases, with 12 bases lying between them. The DNA for the CDR3 is TGTGCCAGCAGTTTAGCCCATTCAGGAGGCTACGAGCAGTACTTC. Protein: CASSLAHSGGYEQYF.

In its sample, this clonotype was seen a few times. Here the CDR3 reads CASNRDILGYGYTF. DNA of the CDR3: TGTGCCAGCAACAGGGACATCCTGGGCTATGGCTACACCTTC. The chain joins TRBV28 to TRBJ1-2; weak D call: TRBD1 (6 bases). This CDR3 spans 14 amino acids. Germline loops: CDR1 MDHEN, CDR2 SYDVKM. V lost 7 bases and J lost 4, with 16 bases in between.

This clonotype has just one count. This chain links TRBV6-2 or TRBV6-3 with TRBJ2-1; 8 positions match TRBD2. V lost 2 bases to trimming and J lost 0 bases; unmatched junction nucleotides: 3. The CDR3 is made up of 16 amino acids. Germline values: CDR1 MNHEY, CDR2 SVGEGT. CDR3 nucleotide sequence: TGTGCCAGCAGTTACGGGAGCGGGAGCTCCTACAATGAGCAGTTCTTC. It yields the protein CASSYGSGSSYNEQFF.